The clone carrying this T cell receptor beta chain was counted at least ten times. Its specificity is unknown. Within a library made for alpha chains, this beta chain is off target, and its count is uninformative. These data come from a study of spatial heterogeneity in lung cancer. Overall study results and limits: The counts of expanded TCRs, ubiquitous and regional, tracked ubiquitous and regional nonsynonymous mutations, respectively. Counts of expanded alpha and beta TCRs within tumors tracked the tumor nonsynonymous mutation count.

Time point reported: sample taken at primary tumor resection. A distinct unique molecular identifier was carried by each TCR cDNA molecule. TCRdb analysed the 5' RACE reads with MiXCR anew, one entry per CDR3 protein. The sample lists about 20,000 distinct CDR3 sequences, approximately 5.8% occurring once. The sequence derives from a female donor with early-stage non-small cell lung cancer. The input for sequencing was lung tumor tissue, taken at surgery.

This CDR3 reads CAITDRDSGYTF. Here the CDR3 DNA reads TGTGCCATCACGGACAGGGACTCCGGCTACACCTTC. The chain recombines TRBV10-3 with TRBJ1-2, with TRBD1 identical over 8 bases. After removal of 7 bases from V and 8 bases from J, the junction contained 6 bases not matched to a gene. The CDR3 has 12 residues. Germline loops: CDR1 ENHRY, CDR2 SYGVKD.